This TCR beta chain was recorded in a study of T cell responses to AZD1222 COVID-19 vaccine. The CDR3 is 15 amino acids. Germline V gene lookup returns CDR1 LGHNA and CDR2 YNFKEQ. Trimming took off 7 bases at V and 5 bases at J, with 20 bases between the two ends. General study findings and limits: Nearly half of spike-specific TCRs reportedly go after variant regions that carry no mutations.

Only in-frame clones appear in the TCRdb table, and some are missing; sequencing was by immunoSEQ multiplex PCR. The sample records over 85,000 clones, approximately 84% being singletons. Concerning this clone itself: Its specificity is not known.

The input for sequencing was peripheral blood, taken on day 0 of AZD1222 vaccination. V usage is TRBV4-2 and J usage is TRBJ1-2; D is undetermined. This clonotype was obtained from an adult in good health. The DNA for the CDR3 is TGTGCCAGCACTAGTCGTCCCCTCTCCTCTTATGGCTACACCTTC. This codes for CASTSRPLSSYGYTF.